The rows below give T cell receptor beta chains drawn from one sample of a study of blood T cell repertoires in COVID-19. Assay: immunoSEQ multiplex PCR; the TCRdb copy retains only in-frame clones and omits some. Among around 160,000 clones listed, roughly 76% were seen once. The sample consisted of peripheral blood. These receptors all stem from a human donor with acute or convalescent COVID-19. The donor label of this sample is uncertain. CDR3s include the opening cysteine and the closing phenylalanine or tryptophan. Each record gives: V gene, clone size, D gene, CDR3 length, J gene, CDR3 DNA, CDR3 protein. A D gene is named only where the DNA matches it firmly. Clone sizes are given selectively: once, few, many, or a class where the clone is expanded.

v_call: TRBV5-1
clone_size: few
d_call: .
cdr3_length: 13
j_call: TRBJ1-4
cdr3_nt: TGCGCCAGCAGAGGGGCGGCCCCTGAAAAACTGTTTTTT
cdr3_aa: CASRGAAPEKLFF

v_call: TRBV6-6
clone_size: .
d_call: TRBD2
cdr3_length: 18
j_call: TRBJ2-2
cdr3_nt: TGTGCCAGCAGCCGAAATGGACTAGCGGGGCCGAACACCGGGGAGCTGTTTTTT
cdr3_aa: CASSRNGLAGPNTGELFF

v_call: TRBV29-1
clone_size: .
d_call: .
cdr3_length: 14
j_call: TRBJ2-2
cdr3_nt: TGCAGCGTCTGGACAGAATCGAACACCGGGGAGCTGTTTTTT
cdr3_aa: CSVWTESNTGELFF

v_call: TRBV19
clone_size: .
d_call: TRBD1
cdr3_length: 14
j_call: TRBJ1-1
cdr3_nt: TGTGCCAGTAGTACGACAGGGGGTCGCACTGAAGCTTTCTTT
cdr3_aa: CASSTTGGRTEAFF

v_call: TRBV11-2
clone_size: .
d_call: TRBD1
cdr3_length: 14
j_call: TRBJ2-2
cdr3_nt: TGTGCCAGCAGTAAGGACAGGGTTACCGGGGAGCTGTTTTTT
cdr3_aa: CASSKDRVTGELFF

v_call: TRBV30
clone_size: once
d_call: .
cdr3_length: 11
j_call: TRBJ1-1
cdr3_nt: TGTGCGGGGGCTTTGAACACTGAAGCTTTCTTT
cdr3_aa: CAGALNTEAFF

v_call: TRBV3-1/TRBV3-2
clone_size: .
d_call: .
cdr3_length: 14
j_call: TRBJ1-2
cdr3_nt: TGTGCCAGCAGCCAGACCGGACAGACCTATGGCTACACCTTC
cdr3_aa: CASSQTGQTYGYTF

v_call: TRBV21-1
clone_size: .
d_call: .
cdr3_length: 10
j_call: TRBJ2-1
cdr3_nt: TGTGCCAGCGATGGCGGTGAGCAGTTCTTC
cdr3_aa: CASDGGEQFF

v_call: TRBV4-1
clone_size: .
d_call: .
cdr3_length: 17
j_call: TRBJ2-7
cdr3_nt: TGCGCCAGCAGCCAGCCGGAACCGGCAGGGGAACCCTACGAGCAGTACTTC
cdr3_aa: CASSQPEPAGEPYEQYF

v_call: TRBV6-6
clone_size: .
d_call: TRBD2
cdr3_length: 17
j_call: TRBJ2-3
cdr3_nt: TGTGCCAGCAGTCGAGATAGCGGGGTAACTAGCACAGATACGCAGTATTTT
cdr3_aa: CASSRDSGVTSTDTQYF

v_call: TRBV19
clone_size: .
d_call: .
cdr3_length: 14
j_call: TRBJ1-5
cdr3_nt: TGTGCCAGTAGTCCCAGGGATTCCAATCAGCCCCAGCATTTT
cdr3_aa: CASSPRDSNQPQHF

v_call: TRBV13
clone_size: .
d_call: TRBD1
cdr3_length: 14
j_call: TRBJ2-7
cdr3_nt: TGTGCCAGCAGCTCGGGACAGGGGGCGCGGGAGCAGTACTTC
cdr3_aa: CASSSGQGAREQYF

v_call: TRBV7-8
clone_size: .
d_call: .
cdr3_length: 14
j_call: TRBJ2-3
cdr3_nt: TGTGCCAGCAGCTTATCCAAAGCGGCAGATACGCAGTATTTT
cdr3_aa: CASSLSKAADTQYF

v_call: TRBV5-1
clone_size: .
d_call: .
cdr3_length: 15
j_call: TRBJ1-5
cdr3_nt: TGCGCCAGCAGCTTGGAGGGGTTCAGCAATCAGCCCCAGCATTTT
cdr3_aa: CASSLEGFSNQPQHF

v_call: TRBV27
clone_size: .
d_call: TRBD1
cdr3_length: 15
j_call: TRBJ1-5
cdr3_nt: TGTGCCAGCAGTGCAATGGACAGGGGCATTCAGCCCCAGCATTTT
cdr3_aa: CASSAMDRGIQPQHF

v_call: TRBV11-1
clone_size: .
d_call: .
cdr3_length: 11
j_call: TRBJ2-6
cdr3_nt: TGTGCCAGCAGTTTGTACAACGTCCTGACTTTC
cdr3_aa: CASSLYNVLTF

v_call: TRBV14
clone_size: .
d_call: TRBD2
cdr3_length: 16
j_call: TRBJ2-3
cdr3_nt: TGTGCCAGCAGCCAAGTTGGAGCGGGGAGCACAGATACGCAGTATTTT
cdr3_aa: CASSQVGAGSTDTQYF

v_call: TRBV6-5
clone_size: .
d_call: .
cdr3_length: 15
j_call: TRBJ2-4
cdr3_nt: TGTGCCAGCAGTAGGTTTGACGGAGACAAAAACATTCAGTACTTC
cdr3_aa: CASSRFDGDKNIQYF

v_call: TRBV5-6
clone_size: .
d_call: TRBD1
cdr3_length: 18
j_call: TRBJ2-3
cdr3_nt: TGTGCCAGCAGCTGGGGGCCGGGCCTTTCAGGGGGTAGGGATACGCAGTATTTT
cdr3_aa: CASSWGPGLSGGRDTQYF

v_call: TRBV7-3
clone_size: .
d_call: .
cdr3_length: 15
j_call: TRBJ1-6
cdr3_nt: TGTGCCAGCAGCTCTTCAGGCTCCTATAATTCACCCCTCCACTTT
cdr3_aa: CASSSSGSYNSPLHF

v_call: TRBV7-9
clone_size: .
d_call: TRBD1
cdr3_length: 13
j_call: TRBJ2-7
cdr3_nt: TGTGCCAGCAGCTCCTCCGGGAGGGACAGGGGGCGCTTC
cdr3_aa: CASSSSGRDRGRF

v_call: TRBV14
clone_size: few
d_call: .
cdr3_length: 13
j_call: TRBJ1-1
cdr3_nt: TGTGCCAGCAGCCAACATCTGGCAACTGAAGCTTTCTTT
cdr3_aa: CASSQHLATEAFF

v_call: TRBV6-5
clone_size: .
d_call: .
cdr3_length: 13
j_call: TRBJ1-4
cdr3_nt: TGTGCCACCCGTCTCGTTCGGGGTGAAAAACTGTTTTTT
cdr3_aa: CATRLVRGEKLFF

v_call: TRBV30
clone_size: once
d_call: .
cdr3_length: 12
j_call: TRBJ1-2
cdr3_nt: TGTGCCTGGAGTGTAAGGGACATGGGCTACACCTTC
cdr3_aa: CAWSVRDMGYTF

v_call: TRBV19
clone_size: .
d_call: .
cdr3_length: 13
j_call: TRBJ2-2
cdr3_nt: TGTGCCAGTAGTATACACAGCACCGGGGAGCTGTTTTTT
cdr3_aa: CASSIHSTGELFF

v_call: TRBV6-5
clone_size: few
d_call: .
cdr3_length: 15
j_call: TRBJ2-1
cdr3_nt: TGTGCCAGCAGTTACGGGGGGGCTAACTACAATGAGCAGTTCTTC
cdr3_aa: CASSYGGANYNEQFF

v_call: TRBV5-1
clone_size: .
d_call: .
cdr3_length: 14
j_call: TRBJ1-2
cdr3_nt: TGCGCCAGCAGCCCGGGGACATCTAACTATGGCTACACCTTC
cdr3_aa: CASSPGTSNYGYTF

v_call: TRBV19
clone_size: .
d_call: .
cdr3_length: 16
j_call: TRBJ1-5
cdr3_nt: TGTGCCAGTAGTACCCCTCAGGCCTATAGCAATCAGCCCCAGCATTTT
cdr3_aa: CASSTPQAYSNQPQHF

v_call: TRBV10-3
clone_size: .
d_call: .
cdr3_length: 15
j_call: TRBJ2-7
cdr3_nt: TGTGCCATCGGGACCGACAGGACCGTACGTTCTGAGCAGTACTTC
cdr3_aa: CAIGTDRTVRSEQYF

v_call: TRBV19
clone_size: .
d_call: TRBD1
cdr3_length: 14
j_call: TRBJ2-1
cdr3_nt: TGTGCCAGTAGCCCAGGGGGTACGGGCAATGAGCAGTTCTTC
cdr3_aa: CASSPGGTGNEQFF

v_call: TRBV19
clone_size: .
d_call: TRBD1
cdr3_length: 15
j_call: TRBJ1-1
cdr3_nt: TGTGCCAGTAGTTCTTGGACAGGGGGCCTTACTGAAGCTTTCTTT
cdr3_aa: CASSSWTGGLTEAFF

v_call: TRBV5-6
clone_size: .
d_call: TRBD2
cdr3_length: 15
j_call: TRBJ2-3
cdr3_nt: TGTGCCAGCAGCTTCAGCGGGGGGGAGGATCGTACGCAGTATTTT
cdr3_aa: CASSFSGGEDRTQYF

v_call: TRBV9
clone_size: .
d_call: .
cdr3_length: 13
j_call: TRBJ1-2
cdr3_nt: TGTGCCAGCAGTTGGGGGGGTGACTATGGCTACACCTTC
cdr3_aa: CASSWGGDYGYTF

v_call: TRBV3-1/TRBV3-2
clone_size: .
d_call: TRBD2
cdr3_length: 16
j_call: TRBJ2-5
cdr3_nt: TGTGCCAGCAGCCGGCGGGGGGGAAGGGGTGGAGAGACCCAGTACTTC
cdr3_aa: CASSRRGGRGGETQYF

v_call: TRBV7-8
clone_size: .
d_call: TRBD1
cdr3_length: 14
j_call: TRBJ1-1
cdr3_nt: TGTGCCAGCAGCTCGGACAGGGGGAGCACTGAAGCTTTCTTT
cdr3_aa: CASSSDRGSTEAFF

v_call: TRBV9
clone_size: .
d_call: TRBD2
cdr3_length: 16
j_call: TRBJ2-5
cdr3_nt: TGTGCCAGCAGCGTATACTCGGGACTAGCATCAGAGACCCAGTACTTC
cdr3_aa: CASSVYSGLASETQYF

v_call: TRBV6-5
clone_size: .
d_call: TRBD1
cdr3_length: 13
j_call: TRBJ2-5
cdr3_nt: TGTGCCAGCGGGACAGGGAGTGGAGAGACCCAGTACTTC
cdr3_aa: CASGTGSGETQYF

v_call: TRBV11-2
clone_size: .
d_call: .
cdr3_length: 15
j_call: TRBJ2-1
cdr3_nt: TGTGCCAGCAGCCCCTTAACCTCAGTTTACAATGAGCAGTTCTTC
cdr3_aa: CASSPLTSVYNEQFF

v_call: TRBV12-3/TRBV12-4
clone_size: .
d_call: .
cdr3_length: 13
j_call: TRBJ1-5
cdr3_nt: TGTGCCAGCAGTCCACAGGGAAAACAGCCCCAGCATTTT
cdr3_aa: CASSPQGKQPQHF

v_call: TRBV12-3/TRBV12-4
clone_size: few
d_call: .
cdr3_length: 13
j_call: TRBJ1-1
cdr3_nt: TGTGCCAGCAGTCACAGGGCTGACACTGAAGCTTTCTTT
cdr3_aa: CASSHRADTEAFF

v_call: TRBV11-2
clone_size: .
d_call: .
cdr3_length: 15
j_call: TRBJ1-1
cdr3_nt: TGTGCCAGCAGCTTAGAGGCAGGGTGGGGCACTGAAGCTTTCTTT
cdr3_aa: CASSLEAGWGTEAFF

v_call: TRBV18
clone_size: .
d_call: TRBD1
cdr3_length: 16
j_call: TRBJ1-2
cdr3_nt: TGTGCCAGCTCACCTAGGGATACAGGGGGCGCGAATGGCTACACCTTC
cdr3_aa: CASSPRDTGGANGYTF

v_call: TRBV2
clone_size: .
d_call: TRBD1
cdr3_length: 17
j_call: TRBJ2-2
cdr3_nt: TGTGCCAGCAGTCGCCCCCAACAGGGGAGAAACACCGGGGAGCTGTTTTTT
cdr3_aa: CASSRPQQGRNTGELFF

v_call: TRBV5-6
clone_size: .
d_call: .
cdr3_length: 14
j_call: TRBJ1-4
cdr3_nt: TGTGCCAGCAGCTCGGCGGGGAAGGGCGAAAAACTGTTTTTT
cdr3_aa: CASSSAGKGEKLFF

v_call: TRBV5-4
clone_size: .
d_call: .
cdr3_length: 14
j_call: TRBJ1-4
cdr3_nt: TGTGCCAGCAGCTCGAGCTCCGAGAGGGAAAAACTGTTTTTT
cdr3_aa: CASSSSSEREKLFF

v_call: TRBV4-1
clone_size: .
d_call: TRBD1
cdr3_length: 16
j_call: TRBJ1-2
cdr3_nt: TGCGCCAGCAGCCCGTTAACCGGGACAGGGGAGAGGGGCTACACCTTC
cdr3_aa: CASSPLTGTGERGYTF

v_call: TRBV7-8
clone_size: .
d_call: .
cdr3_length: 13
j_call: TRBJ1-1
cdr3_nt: TGTGCCAGCAGCTTAGCGTCTCCTGAGCTGGCTTTCTTT
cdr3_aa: CASSLASPELAFF

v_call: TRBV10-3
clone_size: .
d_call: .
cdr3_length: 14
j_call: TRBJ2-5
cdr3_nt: TGTGCCATCAGTGACGCAGGGTTCGGGGGGACCCAGTACTTC
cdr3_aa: CAISDAGFGGTQYF